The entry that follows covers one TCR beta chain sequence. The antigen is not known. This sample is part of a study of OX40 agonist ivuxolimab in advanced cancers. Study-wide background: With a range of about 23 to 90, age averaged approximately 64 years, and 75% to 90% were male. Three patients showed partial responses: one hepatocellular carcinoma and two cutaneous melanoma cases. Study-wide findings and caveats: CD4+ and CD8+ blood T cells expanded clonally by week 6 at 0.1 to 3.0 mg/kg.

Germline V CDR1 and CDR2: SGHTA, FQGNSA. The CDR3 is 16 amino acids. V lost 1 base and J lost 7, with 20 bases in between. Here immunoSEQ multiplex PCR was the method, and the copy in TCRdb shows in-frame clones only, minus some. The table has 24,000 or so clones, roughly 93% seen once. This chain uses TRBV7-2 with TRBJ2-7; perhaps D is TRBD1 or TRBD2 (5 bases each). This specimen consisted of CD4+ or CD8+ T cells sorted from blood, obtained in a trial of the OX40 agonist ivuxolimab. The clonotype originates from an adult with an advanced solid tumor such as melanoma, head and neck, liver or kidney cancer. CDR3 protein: CASSLDDATGAVEQYF. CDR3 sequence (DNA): TGTGCCAGCAGCTTAGATGATGCCACCGGGGCGGTTGAGCAGTACTTC.